This T cell receptor (beta chain) originates from a study of a mutant IDH1 vaccine in newly diagnosed glioma. Study in general: Most patients had received both radiotherapy and temozolomide, the prior options being radiotherapy, temozolomide, or both.

General study findings and limits: There seemed to be no relation between pseudoprogression and changes in top peripheral T cell clonotypes.

Time point described: week 35, safety follow-up. Vaccinated patients received 300 ug of mutant IDH1 20-mer peptide per dose, with topical imiquimod. The CDR3 is 15 residues long. Germline-derived CDR1 and CDR2 are SGHTA and FQGNSA. V dropped 5 bases and J dropped 5; count of bases not matched to a gene: 10. Libraries were prepared by immunoSEQ multiplex PCR; TCRdb keeps only in-frame clonotypes and omits some of them. The sample gives some 50,000 clones, roughly 92% of which show up once; approximately 2.5% is in the top ten. Details on this clone: Its specificity is unknown.

The sequences come from PBMCs, collected from a glioma patient whose treatment included an IDH1 peptide vaccine. This sequence originates from a middle-aged man with glioma. The chain uses TRBV7-2 and TRBJ2-7, with 9 bases fitting TRBD2. The CDR3 protein is CASSAAYGTSHEQYF. CDR3 DNA sequence: TGTGCCAGCAGCGCCGCCTACGGGACTAGCCACGAGCAGTACTTC.